A single sample gave rise to the 14 T cell receptor beta chains below, sequenced in a study of shared clonotypes between healthy human individuals. Naive CD8 cells were CD45RO-negative, positively selected for CCR7, excluding terminally differentiated effector memory CD45RA+ cells. Method: immunoSEQ multiplex PCR; TCRdb's copy keeps in-frame clones and lacks some. The sample contains 2 million to 2.5 million clones, approximately 95% of which appear only once. The sequencing sample was made of naive CD8+ T cells sorted from blood. The receptors were gathered from a man between 18 and 35 years old in good health.

This chain joins TRBV2 and TRBJ2-1; 14 bases map to TRBD2. The CDR3 contains 17 residues. Losses at the gene ends were 6 bases for V and 8 bases for J; bases not matched to a gene: 12. Germline assignment: CDR1 SNHLY and CDR2 FYNNEI. CDR3 DNA: TGTGCCAGCAGGGGACTAGCGGGAGTTTGGGGTATCTATGAGCAGTTCTTC. Residues: CASRGLAGVWGIYEQFF.

V usage is TRBV28 and J usage is TRBJ1-2; no reliable D call. Trimming took 3 bases from V and 6 from J, leaving 29 bases between them. The CDR3 spans 19 residues. Looked up from germline, CDR1 is MDHEN and CDR2 is SYDVKM. CDR3: CASSFKAPRTEHSGDGYTF. The CDR3 nucleotides are TGTGCCAGCAGTTTTAAAGCTCCGAGGACGGAGCATAGTGGTGATGGCTACACCTTC.

The V and J genes are TRBV11-3 and TRBJ2-3; D is possibly TRBD2 (6 bases). Germline CDR1 is SGHNT and CDR2 is YENEEA. The CDR3 consists of 14 residues. Trimming shortened V by 1 base and J by 2 bases, and 7 bases separated the two germline ends. In nucleotides, the CDR3 is TGTGCCAGCAGCTTAGCGGGAGCCACAGATACGCAGTATTTT. This translates into CASSLAGATDTQYF. Full variable domain (outside the CDR3, taken from reference TRBV11-3 and TRBJ2-3): EAGVVQSPRYKIIEKKQPVAFWCNPISGHNTLYWYLQNLGQGPELLIRYENEEAVDDSQLPKDRFSAERLKGVDSTLKIQPAELGDSAVYLCASSLAGATDTQYFGPGTRLTVL.

The CDR3 DNA sequence: TGTGCCTGGAGTGGTGGAGACGGGGAGCAGTACTTC. Its translation is CAWSGGDGEQYF. This chain uses TRBV30 with TRBJ2-7, with unresolved D. The CDR3 runs 12 residues. Trimming removed 1 base from V and 7 bases from J, with 11 bases in between. CDR1 is GTSNPN and CDR2 is SVGIG in the germline V gene (reference sequence).

Comment on this clone: Other DNA sequences in the sample encode the same CDR3. The chain links TRBV5-4 to TRBJ1-1; D unclear. V was cut by 0 bases and J by 2 bases, with 8 bases left in between. The CDR3 spans 14 residues. Germline CDR1 is SGHNT and CDR2 is YYREEE (reference sequence). The CDR3 DNA sequence: TGTGCCAGCAGCTTGGGGCAGGTAAACACTGAAGCTTTCTTT. Protein sequence: CASSLGQVNTEAFF.

The rearrangement uses TRBV2 and TRBJ1-6; tentative D call: TRBD1 (6 bases). V gave up 8 bases and J gave up 10 bases, with 27 bases separating them. The CDR3 has 17 residues. Per germline, CDR1 SNHLY and CDR2 FYNNEI. The CDR3 reads CASAEGEGVPFWSPLHF. Written as DNA, the CDR3 is TGTGCCAGCGCCGAGGGGGAGGGGGTGCCTTTTTGGTCACCCCTCCACTTT.

The V and J genes are TRBV5-6 and TRBJ1-4; no clear D. This CDR3 region has 12 residues. Per germline, CDR1 SGHDT and CDR2 YYEEEE. Trimming left V 0 bases short and J 4 bases short, with 1 base between. CDR3 sequence reads: CASSLDNEKLFF. The CDR3 DNA is TGTGCCAGCAGCTTGGATAATGAAAAACTGTTTTTT.

The chain has TRBV10-3 and TRBJ2-5, with TRBD1 matching over 7 bases. Germline loops: CDR1 ENHRY, CDR2 SYGVKD. V trimming: 3 bases; J trimming: 1 base; junction bases outside the gene matches: 5. This CDR3 spans 15 amino acids. CDR3 in amino acids: CAISETGTAQETQYF. The CDR3 DNA sequence: TGTGCCATCAGTGAAACCGGGACAGCCCAAGAGACCCAGTACTTC.

J is TRBJ2-5 and V is TRBV11-2; TRBD2 matches 7 bases. J was trimmed by 5 bases and V by 5 bases; bases with no gene match: 5. The CDR3 has 13 amino acids. CDR1 is SGHAT, CDR2 FQNNGV, per germline. In DNA form, the CDR3 reads TGTGCCAGCAGCCCGGGGGGTCGGGAGACCCAGTACTTC. This gives the protein CASSPGGRETQYF.

This clone is a singleton in its sample. This chain joins TRBV4-3 and TRBJ2-5, with D unclear. The J call may not be correct, given that the DNA end is closer to TRBJ2-7. The CDR3 covers 14 residues. Germline assignment: CDR1 LGHNA and CDR2 YSLEER. CDR3 bases: TGCGCCAGCAGCCAAGATTTGGGGTACTACGAGCAGTACTTC. Protein product: CASSQDLGYYEQYF.

To note about this clone: The identical CDR3 is also encoded by other nucleotide sequences in the sample. The V gene is TRBV30, the J gene TRBJ2-1; possibly TRBD2 for D (6 bases). With 0 bases removed from V and 4 bases from J, the gap between germline ends came to 7 bases. Germline CDR1 and CDR2: GTSNPN and SVGIG (reference sequence). This CDR3 region has 13 residues. This CDR3 is CAWSVLAYNEQFF. As DNA, the CDR3 is TGTGCCTGGAGTGTACTAGCATACAATGAGCAGTTCTTC.

CDR3 in DNA: TGTGCCAGCAGCTTAGAGGCGGCGGCCGCGCGGGCTTTCTTT. The encoded protein is CASSLEAAAARAFF. The chain employs TRBV7-9 and TRBJ1-1, with D unclear. The CDR3 length is 14 residues. Germline V gives CDR1 SEHNR, CDR2 FQNEAQ (reference sequence). The ends were cut back, 1 base at V and 11 bases at J, with 17 bases in the middle.

This rearrangement joins TRBV6-5 to TRBJ2-2; D is undetermined. The CDR3 consists of 13 residues. The germline V and J ends were trimmed by 0 bases and 6 bases, with 5 bases remaining between them. The V gene's germline CDR1 is MNHEY and CDR2 SVGAGI. CDR3 DNA: TGTGCCAGCAGTTACTCTGAGGCCGGGGAGCTGTTTTTT. Its translation is CASSYSEAGELFF.

Regarding this clone: This sample also contains other DNA sequences that code for the same CDR3. The chain combines TRBV28 with TRBJ1-2; D is undetermined. Trimming removed 3 bases from V and 0 bases from J, with 5 bases in between. The CDR3 covers 13 residues. In germline, CDR1 is MDHEN, CDR2 SYDVKM. CDR3 nucleotide sequence: TGTGCCAGCAGTTTGACCCCTAACTATGGCTACACCTTC. Protein: CASSLTPNYGYTF.